This T cell receptor beta chain appears in the sequencing data of a study of cytomegalovirus exposure and HLA in healthy donors. Comments on this clone: Its matching antigen is unknown.

PCR was performed using 60 Vbeta and 13 Jbeta primers. The protocol was immunoSEQ multiplex PCR, while the TCRdb copy is restricted to in-frame clones and leaves out a portion. The data show over 120,000 clones, about 77% seen once. General study points: Researchers reported in a later analysis that a missense DCLRE1C variant was tied to TCR beta V- and J-gene trimming. A prior analysis recorded that most TCR beta V segments were productive about 87% or about 30% of the time.

Germline CDR1 and CDR2: SNHLY and FYNNEI. CDR3 length: 13 amino acids. The V end was cut by 4 bases, the J end by 6 bases, with 9 bases between. The material sequenced was PBMCs. The chain is built from TRBV2 and TRBJ2-2; D not certain. The TCR originated in a male donor in good health and CMV-seronegative. CDR3 in amino acids: CASSVREAGELFF. Written as DNA, the CDR3 is TGTGCCAGCAGTGTAAGAGAGGCCGGGGAGCTGTTTTTT.